Listed here are 26 T cell receptor beta chains from one sample, sequenced in a study of shared clonotypes between healthy human individuals. Produced via immunoSEQ multiplex PCR; TCRdb's table is partial and in-frame only. The sample lists some 2.4 million clones, 93% seen once, with roughly 0.39% in the top ten. The sample taken for sequencing was naive CD4+ T cells from PBMCs. The subset was: CD45RA+ positively selected. These receptor sequences come from a man aged 18 to 29 in good health. Some clones in this sample may be carry-over from other donors' samples.

The chain carries TRBV28 and TRBJ2-1; D perhaps matches TRBD2 (6 bases). V was trimmed by 7 bases and J by 8 bases, leaving 21 bases between them. Germline V gene sequence: CDR1 MDHEN, CDR2 SYDVKM. This CDR3 is built from 15 residues. The CDR3 bases are TGTGCCAGCACCACGGGAGAACCCCAACCCCATGAGCAGTTCTTC. Protein: CASTTGEPQPHEQFF. Full variable domain (rest looked up from reference TRBV28 and TRBJ2-1): DVKVTQSSRYLVKRTGEKVFLECVQDMDHENMFWYRQDPGLGLRLIYFSYDVKMKEKGDIPEGYSVSREKKERFSLILESASTNQTSMYLCASTTGEPQPHEQFFGPGTRLTVL.

V gene TRBV9 combines with J gene TRBJ2-3; D assignment may be TRBD1 or TRBD2 (5 bases each). Per germline, CDR1 SGDLS and CDR2 YYNGEE. The CDR3 has 17 residues. V lost 0 bases and J lost 1, with 15 bases in between. The CDR3 spells CASSVGRTVGGTDTQYF. Here the CDR3 DNA reads TGTGCCAGCAGCGTAGGAAGGACTGTGGGGGGCACAGATACGCAGTATTTT.

V is TRBV11-2 and J is TRBJ1-5, with 12 bases matching TRBD1. The V and J ends lost 3 bases and 5 bases, in that order; junction bases with no gene match: 11. The CDR3 totals 18 residues. The germline V gene encodes CDR1 SGHAT and CDR2 FQNNGV. This chain's CDR3 is CASSFQPRDRGPDQPQHF. The DNA of the CDR3 is TGTGCCAGCAGCTTTCAACCCCGGGACAGGGGGCCGGATCAGCCCCAGCATTTT.

In regard to this clone: Other DNA sequences of this sample code for an identical CDR3. The J gene is TRBJ2-7, the V gene TRBV18; TRBD2 aligns across 14 bases. J gave up 5 bases and V 0 bases, and 0 bases lay outside the gene matches. Germline lookup yields CDR1 KGHSH and CDR2 LQKENI. This CDR3 contains 15 residues. The DNA of the CDR3 is TGTGCCAGCTCACCACCGGGACTAGCGGGAGACGAGCAGTACTTC. This encodes CASSPPGLAGDEQYF.

The V call is TRBV19, the J call TRBJ2-7; TRBD2 is a possible D gene (5 bases). The germline CDR1 and CDR2 sequences are LNHDA and SQIVND (reference sequence). V was clipped by 10 bases and J by 3 bases, with 10 bases between them. This CDR3 has 11 amino acids. The CDR3 nucleotides read TGTGCCACCCGGACTCTCTACGAGCAGTACTTC. Its protein is CATRTLYEQYF.

This chain joins TRBV4-2 and TRBJ1-2, with 8 bases lining up with TRBD1. The length of the CDR3 is 14 residues. Trimming at V came to 0 bases and at J to 14 bases, leaving 11 bases not matched to a gene. Per the germline V gene, CDR1 is LGHNA and CDR2 is YNFKEQ. CDR3 in amino acids: CASSQDQGTGLGTF. Here the CDR3 DNA reads TGTGCCAGCAGCCAAGATCAGGGGACAGGACTGGGGACCTTC.

This clone is a singleton in its sample. The gene calls are TRBV6-6 and TRBJ1-5; possibly TRBD1 for D (5 bases). CDR1 is MNHNY and CDR2 is SVGAGI in the germline V gene (reference sequence). The CDR3 extends over 14 amino acids. Trimming removed 4 bases from V and 0 bases from J, with 7 bases in between. This CDR3 is CASSSQGSNQPQHF. CDR3 sequence (DNA): TGTGCCAGCAGTTCGCAGGGTAGCAATCAGCCCCAGCATTTT.

The chain couples TRBV7-9 to TRBJ2-2, with TRBD2 as a possible D gene (6 bases). The CDR3 contains 16 residues. V lost 4 bases, J lost 4 bases, and 16 bases lay in between. Germline V gives CDR1 SEHNR, CDR2 FQNEAQ (reference sequence). CDR3: CASSSNRDLITGELFF. The CDR3 DNA is TGTGCCAGCAGCTCCAACCGGGACTTGATCACCGGGGAGCTGTTTTTT.

This clone showed up just once. This rearrangement joins TRBV15 to TRBJ2-7; 8 bases agree with TRBD2. This CDR3 is 14 amino acids long. Losses at the gene ends were 3 bases for V and 4 bases for J; bases not matched to a gene: 5. CDR1 is LNHNV, CDR2 YYDKDF, per germline (reference sequence). The CDR3 sequence is CATSRGGRFYEQYF. For the CDR3, the DNA is TGTGCCACCAGCAGGGGCGGGAGGTTTTACGAGCAGTACTTC.

This CDR3 reads CAIRGDGTYEQYF. DNA of the CDR3: TGTGCCATCAGGGGGGACGGCACCTACGAGCAGTACTTC. V and J are TRBV10-3 and TRBJ2-7; tentatively, D is TRBD1 or TRBD2 (5 bases each). The V end lost 6 bases, the J end lost 2 bases, and 11 bases lay between the germline ends. The CDR3 spans 13 residues. Germline V lookup: CDR1 ENHRY, CDR2 SYGVKD.

The rearrangement links TRBV27 to TRBJ2-7; 13 bases map to TRBD2. V gave up 8 bases and J gave up 4 bases; unmatched junction bases: 8. Germline CDR1 reads MNHEY; CDR2 reads SMNVEV (reference sequence). The CDR3 has 15 amino acids. CDR3 nucleotides: TGTGCCAGCTTGCGGACTAGCGGGAGTAGATACGAGCAGTACTTC. This encodes CASLRTSGSRYEQYF.

The V gene is TRBV5-1, the J gene TRBJ2-4, with 7 bases that match TRBD2. Germline CDR1 and CDR2: SGHRS and YFSETQ. V was clipped by 1 base and J by 12 bases; unmatched bases: 13. CDR3 length equals 15 residues. The CDR3 DNA is TGCGCCAGCAGCTTGTTGGTAGCGGGCGTGGAGGATCAGTACTTC. This gives the protein CASSLLVAGVEDQYF.

Remarks on this clone: This same CDR3 is encoded by further DNA sequences in the sample. The chain joins TRBV7-2 to TRBJ2-3; no firm D call. The length of the CDR3 is 13 residues. V lost 3 bases to trimming and J lost 6 bases, with 10 bases between them. Germline CDR1 is SGHTA and CDR2 is FQGNSA. CDR3 loop: CASSLQNTDTQYF. CDR3 in DNA: TGTGCCAGCAGCTTGCAGAACACGGATACGCAGTATTTT. Full variable domain (outside the CDR3, taken from reference TRBV7-2 and TRBJ2-3): GAGVSQSPSNKVTEKGKDVELRCDPISGHTALYWYRQSLGQGLEFLIYFQGNSAPDKSGLPSDRFSAERTGGSVSTLTIQRTQQEDSAVYLCASSLQNTDTQYFGPGTRLTVL.

This chain joins TRBV7-9 and TRBJ2-7; D not resolved. V lost 5 bases and J lost 0, with 11 bases in between. This CDR3 has 14 residues. CDR1 and CDR2 from the germline V gene are SEHNR and FQNEAQ (reference sequence). This CDR3 is CASSIRTGSYEQYF. DNA of the CDR3: TGTGCCAGCAGCATCCGGACGGGCTCCTACGAGCAGTACTTC.

This chain connects TRBV29-1 to TRBJ2-1; 11 bases fit TRBD1. V lost 4 bases, J lost 7 bases, and 6 bases stayed unmatched. Per germline, CDR1 SQVTM and CDR2 ANQGSEA. This CDR3 comprises 14 residues. The CDR3 is CSVGYRDRGNEQFF. DNA of the CDR3: TGCAGCGTTGGCTACCGGGACAGGGGGAATGAGCAGTTCTTC.

The CDR3 sequence: CASSLEGQATYEQYF. The CDR3 region has the DNA TGCGCCAGCAGCTTGGAGGGACAGGCAACTTACGAGCAGTACTTC. The J gene is TRBJ2-7, the V gene TRBV5-1; TRBD1 aligns across 8 bases. The CDR3 is made up of 15 amino acids. CDR1 SGHRS and CDR2 YFSETQ come from the germline V gene. V shed 0 bases and J 4 bases; nucleotides not matched to a gene: 6.

V and J are TRBV5-4 and TRBJ2-6; TRBD1 matches 7 bases. Trimming at V came to 2 bases and at J to 0 bases, leaving 2 bases not matched to a gene. The germline V gene has CDR1 SGHNT and CDR2 YYREEE (reference sequence). The CDR3 is made up of 16 amino acids. The CDR3 coding sequence is TGTGCCAGCAGCTTTGACAGGGACTCTGGGGCCAACGTCCTGACTTTC. Translating it yields CASSFDRDSGANVLTF.

This sequence joins TRBV29-1 and TRBJ2-1; D ambiguous. The germline CDR1 and CDR2 sequences are SQVTM and ANQGSEA. Trimming took off 6 bases at V and 0 bases at J, with 15 bases between the two ends. This CDR3 spans 15 amino acids. This CDR3 reads CSVSPLRSSYNEQFF. DNA of the CDR3: TGCAGCGTATCCCCTCTGAGGAGCTCCTACAATGAGCAGTTCTTC.

This chain links TRBV7-8 with TRBJ1-5; D not certain. The germline V gene has CDR1 SGHVS and CDR2 FQNEAQ. The CDR3 is 13 residues long. V lost 2 bases to trimming and J lost 6 bases, with 8 bases between them. This chain's CDR3 is CASSLSGSQPQHF. In DNA, the CDR3 is TGTGCCAGCAGCTTATCGGGCAGTCAGCCCCAGCATTTT. The full variable domain, rest sourced from reference TRBV7-8 and TRBJ1-5, is GAGVSQSPRYKVAKRGQDVALRCDPISGHVSLFWYQQALGQGPEFLTYFQNEAQLDKSGLPSDRFFAERPEGSVSTLKIQRTQQEDSAVYLCASSLSGSQPQHFGDGTRLSIL.

Of note for this clone: The identical CDR3 is also encoded by other nucleotide sequences in the sample. The V gene is TRBV6-5, the J gene TRBJ1-2; 9 nucleotides align to TRBD1. The V gene's germline CDR1 is MNHEY and CDR2 SVGAGI. V dropped 6 bases and J dropped 7; count of bases not matched to a gene: 6. This CDR3 region has 13 residues. CDR3 sequence: CASSLGQGGGYTF. The CDR3 DNA reads as TGTGCCAGCAGCTTGGGACAGGGCGGTGGCTACACCTTC.

As regards this clone: The sample holds other DNA sequences that translate to the same CDR3. The chain couples TRBV7-3 to TRBJ1-1; weak D call: TRBD1 (5 bases). V dropped 5 bases and J dropped 4 bases, with 11 bases sitting between them. Per germline, CDR1 SGHTA and CDR2 FQGTGA. The CDR3 runs 13 residues. The CDR3 here is CASSRGAGTEAFF. For the CDR3, the DNA is TGTGCCAGCAGCAGAGGGGCGGGCACTGAAGCTTTCTTT.

This sequence joins TRBV5-1 and TRBJ2-6; 10 bases agree with TRBD1. Germline V gene lookup returns CDR1 SGHRS and CDR2 YFSETQ. The CDR3 sequence is 16 residues long. Losses at the gene ends were 4 bases for V and 2 bases for J; bases not matched to a gene: 3. CDR3 in amino acids: CASSIGTGAGANVLTF. The CDR3 bases are TGCGCCAGCAGCATCGGGACAGGGGCTGGGGCCAACGTCCTGACTTTC.

The V gene is TRBV6-1, the J gene TRBJ2-3; 7 bases are a match to TRBD1. The CDR3 sequence is 16 residues long. V lost 2 bases and J lost 8; bases outside the gene matches: 13. Germline CDR1 is MNHNS and CDR2 is SASEGT. CDR3 amino acids: CASSESVDRIKSTQYF. DNA for the CDR3: TGTGCCAGCAGTGAATCGGTGGACAGGATAAAGTCTACGCAGTATTTT.

The chain uses TRBV6-7 and TRBJ2-6, with D possibly TRBD1 on 5 matching bases. TRBV6-7 is an open reading frame, and its role is uncertain. The length of the CDR3 is 19 residues. Trimming pared 2 bases from V and 2 bases from J, leaving 19 bases between. The CDR3 bases are TGTGCCAGCAGTTACGCTTCAGGGTGGGCAGAGACTGGGGCCAACGTCCTGACTTTC. Translating gives CASSYASGWAETGANVLTF.

The chain carries TRBV9 and TRBJ2-3; the D gene is possibly TRBD1 (5 bases). The CDR3 length is 16 residues. The ends were cut back, 5 bases at V and 4 bases at J, with 20 bases in the middle. Germline V gene sequence: CDR1 SGDLS, CDR2 YYNGEE. The CDR3 region is CASSEKGLGQADTQYF. The CDR3, as DNA: TGTGCCAGCAGTGAAAAAGGTTTGGGGCAAGCAGATACGCAGTATTTT.

The chain combines TRBV11-3 with TRBJ2-7; D unclear. This CDR3 contains 14 residues. Trimming left V 0 bases short and J 0 bases short, with 6 bases between. Germline V gene sequence: CDR1 SGHNT, CDR2 YENEEA. The CDR3 DNA reads as TGTGCCAGCAGCTTAGATGTGAGCTCCTACGAGCAGTACTTC. Protein sequence: CASSLDVSSYEQYF. Based on the CDR3 plus reference TRBV11-3 and TRBJ2-7, the full variable domain is EAGVVQSPRYKIIEKKQPVAFWCNPISGHNTLYWYLQNLGQGPELLIRYENEEAVDDSQLPKDRFSAERLKGVDSTLKIQPAELGDSAVYLCASSLDVSSYEQYFGPGTRLTVT.